This T cell receptor beta chain came from a study of T cells in Graves' hyperthyroidism and ophthalmopathy. Study summary: Blood from the periphery was taken at initial diagnosis, before any treatment. Regarding the study as a whole: Among clonotypes expanded in thyroid above 0.001, most were also found in blood.

It was uncontrolled infection, other autoimmune disease, pregnancy or lactation that excluded patients. A roughly 10 ml volume of fresh peripheral blood provided the PBMCs. Template material for amplifying TCR beta CDR3 regions consisted of RNA transcripts. TCR CDR3 regions were first amplified by RT-PCR with HTBI primers. TCRdb ran MiXCR on the multiplex PCR reads and lists one entry per CDR3 protein. The sample carries about 410,000 distinct CDR3 sequences, 14% to 15% recorded once. To note about this clonotype: No antigen is known for it.

This CDR3 is built from 15 residues. Trimming removed 3 bases from V and 7 bases from J; junction bases left unmatched: 6. Material: blood. The receptor was derived from a young man with Graves' ophthalmopathy. The chain uses TRBV12-3 or TRBV12-4 and TRBJ2-7, with 13 bases matching TRBD2. The CDR3 DNA reads as TGTGCCAGCAGTTTGGTGGTGGGACTAGCGGGGGAGCAGTACTTC. Its protein is CASSLVVGLAGEQYF.